A single T cell receptor (beta chain) is shown here with its context. The antigen is unknown. This sample stems from a study of OX40 agonist ivuxolimab in advanced cancers. Study-level points and caveats: CD4+ and CD8+ blood T cells expanded clonally by week 6 at 0.1 to 3.0 mg/kg.

V lost 3 bases and J lost 5; bases outside the gene matches: 7. The CDR3 runs to 14 residues. Germline V gives CDR1 KGHSH, CDR2 LQKENI. TCRdb's copy holds only in-frame clones and misses some; the assay was immunoSEQ multiplex PCR. The sample includes approximately 38,000 clones, 75% to 90% of them seen just once. This clonotype originated in an adult with an advanced solid tumor such as melanoma, head and neck, liver or kidney cancer. This chain uses TRBV18 with TRBJ2-7; 7 bases fit TRBD1. Sequenced here: CD4+ or CD8+ T cells sorted from blood, sampled in a trial of the OX40 agonist ivuxolimab. The CDR3 coding sequence is TGTGCCAGCTCACCCCCGACAGGGAACAACGAGCAGTACTTC. Encoded protein: CASSPPTGNNEQYF.